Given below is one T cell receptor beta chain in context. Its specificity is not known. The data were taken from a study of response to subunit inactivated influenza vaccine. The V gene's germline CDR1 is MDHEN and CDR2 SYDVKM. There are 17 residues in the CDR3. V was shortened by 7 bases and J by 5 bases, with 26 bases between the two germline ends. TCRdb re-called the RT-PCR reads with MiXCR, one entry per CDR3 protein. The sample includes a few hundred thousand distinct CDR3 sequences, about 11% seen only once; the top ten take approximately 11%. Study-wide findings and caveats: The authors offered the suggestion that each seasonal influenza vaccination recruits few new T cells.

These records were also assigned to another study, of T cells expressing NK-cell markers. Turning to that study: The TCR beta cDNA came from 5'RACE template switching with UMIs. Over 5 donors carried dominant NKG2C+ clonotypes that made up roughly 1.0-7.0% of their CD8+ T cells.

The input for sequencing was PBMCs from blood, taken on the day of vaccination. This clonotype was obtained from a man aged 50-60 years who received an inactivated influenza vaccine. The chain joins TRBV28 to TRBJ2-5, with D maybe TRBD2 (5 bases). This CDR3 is CASNLLGSGLVLETQYF. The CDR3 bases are TGTGCCAGCAACCTCCTTGGGTCGGGGTTGGTCTTGGAGACCCAGTACTTC.